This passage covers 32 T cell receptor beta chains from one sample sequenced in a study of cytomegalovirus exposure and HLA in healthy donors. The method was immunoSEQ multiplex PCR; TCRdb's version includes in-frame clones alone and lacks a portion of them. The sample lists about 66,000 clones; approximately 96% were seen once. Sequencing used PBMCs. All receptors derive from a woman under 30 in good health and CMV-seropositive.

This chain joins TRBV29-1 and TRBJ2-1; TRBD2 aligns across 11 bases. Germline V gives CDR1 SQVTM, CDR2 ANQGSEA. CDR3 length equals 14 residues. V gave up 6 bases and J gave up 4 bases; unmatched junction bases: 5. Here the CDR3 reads CSVPGTSGYNEQFF. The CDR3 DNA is TGCAGCGTACCCGGGACTAGCGGATACAATGAGCAGTTCTTC.

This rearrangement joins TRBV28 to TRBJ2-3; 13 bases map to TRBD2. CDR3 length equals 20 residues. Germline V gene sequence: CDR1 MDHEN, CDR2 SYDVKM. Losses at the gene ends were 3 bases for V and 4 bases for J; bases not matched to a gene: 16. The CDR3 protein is CASSFLGLRTSGSWPDTQYF. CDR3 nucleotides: TGTGCCAGCAGTTTCCTCGGACTGCGGACTAGCGGGAGTTGGCCAGATACGCAGTATTTT.

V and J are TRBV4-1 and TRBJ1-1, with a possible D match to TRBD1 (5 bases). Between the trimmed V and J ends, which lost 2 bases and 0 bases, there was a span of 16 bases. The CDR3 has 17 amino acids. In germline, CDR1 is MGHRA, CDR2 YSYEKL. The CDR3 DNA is TGCGCCAGCAGCCAATTTTTTGGGGGGGAGCTGAACACTGAAGCTTTCTTT. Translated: CASSQFFGGELNTEAFF.

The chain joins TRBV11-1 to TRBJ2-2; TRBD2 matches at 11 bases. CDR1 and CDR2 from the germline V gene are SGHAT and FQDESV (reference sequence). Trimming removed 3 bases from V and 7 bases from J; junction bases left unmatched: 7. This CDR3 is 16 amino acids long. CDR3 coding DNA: TGTGCCAGCAGCTTCAGACTAGCGGGGCGGGTCGGGGAGCTGTTTTTT. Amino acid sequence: CASSFRLAGRVGELFF.

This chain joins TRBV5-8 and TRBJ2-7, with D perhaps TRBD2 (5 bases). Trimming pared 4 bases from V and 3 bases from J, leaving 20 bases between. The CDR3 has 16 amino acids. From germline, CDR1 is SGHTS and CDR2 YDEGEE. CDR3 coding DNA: TGTGCCAGCAGCCGCCGAGCGGTCCAGGTGAACTACGAGCAGTACTTC. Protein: CASSRRAVQVNYEQYF.

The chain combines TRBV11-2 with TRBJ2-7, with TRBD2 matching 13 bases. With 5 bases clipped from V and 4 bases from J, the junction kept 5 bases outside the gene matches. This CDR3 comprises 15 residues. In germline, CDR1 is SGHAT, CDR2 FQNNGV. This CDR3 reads CASSAGTSGVYEQYF. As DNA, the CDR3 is TGTGCCAGCAGCGCCGGGACTAGCGGGGTTTACGAGCAGTACTTC.

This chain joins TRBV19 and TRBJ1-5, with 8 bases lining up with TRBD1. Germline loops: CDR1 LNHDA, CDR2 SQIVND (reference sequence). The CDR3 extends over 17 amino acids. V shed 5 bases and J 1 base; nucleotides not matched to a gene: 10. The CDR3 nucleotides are TGTGCCAGTAGTCCAAACCCAGGGGGCAGAAGCAATCAGCCCCAGCATTTT. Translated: CASSPNPGGRSNQPQHF.

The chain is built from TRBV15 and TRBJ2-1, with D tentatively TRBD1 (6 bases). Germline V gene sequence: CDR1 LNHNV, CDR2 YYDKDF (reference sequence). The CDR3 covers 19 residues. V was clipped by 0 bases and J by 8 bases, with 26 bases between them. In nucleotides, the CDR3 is TGTGCCACCAGCAGAGAGCCAGGGGCGGTTGGAGTAGGGATAGATGAGCAGTTCTTC. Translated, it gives CATSREPGAVGVGIDEQFF.

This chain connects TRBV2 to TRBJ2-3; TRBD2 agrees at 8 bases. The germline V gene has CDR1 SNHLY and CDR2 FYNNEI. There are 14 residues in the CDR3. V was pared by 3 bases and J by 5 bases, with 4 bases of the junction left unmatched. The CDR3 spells CASSEGAGVDTQYF. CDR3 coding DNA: TGTGCCAGCAGTGAGGGAGCGGGAGTAGATACGCAGTATTTT.

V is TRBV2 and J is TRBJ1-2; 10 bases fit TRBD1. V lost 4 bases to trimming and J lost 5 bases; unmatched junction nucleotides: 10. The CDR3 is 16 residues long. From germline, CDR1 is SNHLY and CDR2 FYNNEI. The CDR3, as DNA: TGTGCCAGCAGTGGAGCGACAGGGGGCAGTGGGTATGGCTACACCTTC. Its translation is CASSGATGGSGYGYTF.

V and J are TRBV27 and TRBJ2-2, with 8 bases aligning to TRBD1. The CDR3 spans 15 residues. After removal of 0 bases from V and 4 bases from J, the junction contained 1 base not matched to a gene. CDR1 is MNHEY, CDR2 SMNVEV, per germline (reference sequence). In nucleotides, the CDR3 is TGTGCCAGCAGTTTATCCAGGGGGCGCACCGGGGAGCTGTTTTTT. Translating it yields CASSLSRGRTGELFF.

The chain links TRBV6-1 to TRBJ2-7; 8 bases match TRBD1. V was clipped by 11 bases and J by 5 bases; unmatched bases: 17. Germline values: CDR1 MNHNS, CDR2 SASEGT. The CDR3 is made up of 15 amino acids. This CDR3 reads CAGTRGQGQWNEQYF. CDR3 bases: TGTGCCGGGACAAGAGGACAGGGTCAATGGAACGAGCAGTACTTC.

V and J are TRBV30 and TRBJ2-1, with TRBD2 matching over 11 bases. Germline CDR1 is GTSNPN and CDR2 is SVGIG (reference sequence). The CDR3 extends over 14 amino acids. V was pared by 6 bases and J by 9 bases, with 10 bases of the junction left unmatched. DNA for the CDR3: TGTGCCTGCCAAACTAGCGGGAGTTTCAGTGAGCAGTTCTTC. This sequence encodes CACQTSGSFSEQFF.

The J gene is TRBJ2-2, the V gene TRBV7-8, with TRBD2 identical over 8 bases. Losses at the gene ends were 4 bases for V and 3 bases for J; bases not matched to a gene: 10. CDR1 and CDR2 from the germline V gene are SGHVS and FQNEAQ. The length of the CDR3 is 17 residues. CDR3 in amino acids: CASSSKDGRVDTGELFF. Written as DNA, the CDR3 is TGTGCCAGCAGCTCCAAGGACGGGAGGGTCGACACCGGGGAGCTGTTTTTT.

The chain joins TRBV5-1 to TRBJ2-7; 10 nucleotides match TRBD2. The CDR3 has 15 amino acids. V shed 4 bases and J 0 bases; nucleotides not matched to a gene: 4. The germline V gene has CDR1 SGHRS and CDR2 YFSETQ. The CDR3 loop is CASSITSGASYEQYF. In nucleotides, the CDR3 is TGCGCCAGCAGCATCACTAGCGGGGCCTCCTACGAGCAGTACTTC.

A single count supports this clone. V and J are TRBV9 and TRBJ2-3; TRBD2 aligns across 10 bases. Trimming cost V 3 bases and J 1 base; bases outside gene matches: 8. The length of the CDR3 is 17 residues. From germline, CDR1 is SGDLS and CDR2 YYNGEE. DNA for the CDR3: TGTGCCAGCAGCGACCTAGCGGGAGTTGTAGGCACAGATACGCAGTATTTT. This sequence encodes CASSDLAGVVGTDTQYF.

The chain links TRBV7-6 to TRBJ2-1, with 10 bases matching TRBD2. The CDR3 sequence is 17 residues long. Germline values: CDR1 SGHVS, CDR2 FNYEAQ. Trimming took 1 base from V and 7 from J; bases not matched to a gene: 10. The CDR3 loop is CASSLGSLAGVRNEQFF. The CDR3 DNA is TGTGCCAGCAGCTTAGGATCCCTAGCGGGAGTCAGGAATGAGCAGTTCTTC.

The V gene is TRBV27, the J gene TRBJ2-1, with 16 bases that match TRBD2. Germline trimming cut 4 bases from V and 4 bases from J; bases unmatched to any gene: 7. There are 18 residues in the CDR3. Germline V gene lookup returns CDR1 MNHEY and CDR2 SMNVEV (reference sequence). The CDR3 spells CASSSGTSGRAAYNEQFF. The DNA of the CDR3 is TGTGCCAGCAGTTCGGGGACTAGCGGGAGGGCGGCGTACAATGAGCAGTTCTTC.

The CDR3 is CASRVAAYNEQFF. CDR3 DNA: TGTGCCAGTAGGGTAGCAGCCTACAATGAGCAGTTCTTC. The J gene is TRBJ2-1, the V gene TRBV19; no firm D call. This CDR3 contains 13 residues. CDR1 is LNHDA and CDR2 is SQIVND in the germline V gene (reference sequence). V gave up 6 bases and J gave up 2 bases, with 8 bases separating them. The entire variable domain, with the rest obtained from reference TRBV19 and TRBJ2-1, is as follows: DGGITQSPKYLFRKEGQNVTLSCEQNLNHDAMYWYRQDPGQGLRLIYYSQIVNDFQKGDIAEGYSVSREKKESFPLTVTSAQKNPTAFYLCASRVAAYNEQFFGPGTRLTVL.

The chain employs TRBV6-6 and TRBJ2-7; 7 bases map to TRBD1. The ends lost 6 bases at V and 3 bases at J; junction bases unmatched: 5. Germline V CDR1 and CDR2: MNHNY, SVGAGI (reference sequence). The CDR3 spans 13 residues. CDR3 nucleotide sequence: TGTGCCAGCAGGACCCGGGACAGCTACGAGCAGTACTTC. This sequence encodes CASRTRDSYEQYF.

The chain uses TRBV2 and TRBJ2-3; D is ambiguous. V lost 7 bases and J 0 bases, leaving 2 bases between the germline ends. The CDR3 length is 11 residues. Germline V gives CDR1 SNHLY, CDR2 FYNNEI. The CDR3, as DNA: TGTGCCAGCACAAGCACAGATACGCAGTATTTT. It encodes CASTSTDTQYF.

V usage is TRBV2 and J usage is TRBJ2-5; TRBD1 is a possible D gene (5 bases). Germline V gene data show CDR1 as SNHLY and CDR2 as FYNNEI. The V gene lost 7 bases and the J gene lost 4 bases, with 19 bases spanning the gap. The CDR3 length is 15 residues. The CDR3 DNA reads TGTGCCAGCACCGGGTCTAGTCAGGGCACAGAGACCCAGTACTTC. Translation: CASTGSSQGTETQYF. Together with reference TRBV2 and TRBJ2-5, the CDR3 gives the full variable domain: EPEVTQTPSHQVTQMGQEVILRCVPISNHLYFYWYRQILGQKVEFLVSFYNNEISEKSEIFDDQFSVERPDGSNFTLKIRSTKLEDSAMYFCASTGSSQGTETQYFGPGTRLLVL.

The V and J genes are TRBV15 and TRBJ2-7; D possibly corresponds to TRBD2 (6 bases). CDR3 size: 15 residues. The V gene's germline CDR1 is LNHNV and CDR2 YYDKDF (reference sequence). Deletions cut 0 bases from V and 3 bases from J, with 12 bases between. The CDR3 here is CATSRDSGDDYEQYF. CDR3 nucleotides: TGTGCCACCAGCAGAGATAGCGGAGACGACTACGAGCAGTACTTC.

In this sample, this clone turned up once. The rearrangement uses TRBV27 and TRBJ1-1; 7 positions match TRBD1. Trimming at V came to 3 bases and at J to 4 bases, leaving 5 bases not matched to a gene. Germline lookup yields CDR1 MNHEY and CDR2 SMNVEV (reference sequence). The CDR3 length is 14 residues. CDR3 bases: TGTGCCAGCAGTTTGTCCAGGGGGACCACTGAAGCTTTCTTT. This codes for CASSLSRGTTEAFF.

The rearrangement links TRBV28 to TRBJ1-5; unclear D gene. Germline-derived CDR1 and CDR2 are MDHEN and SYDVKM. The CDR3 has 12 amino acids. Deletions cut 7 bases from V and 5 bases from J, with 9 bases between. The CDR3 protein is CASTQLDQPQHF. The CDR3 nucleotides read TGTGCCAGCACCCAACTAGATCAGCCCCAGCATTTT.

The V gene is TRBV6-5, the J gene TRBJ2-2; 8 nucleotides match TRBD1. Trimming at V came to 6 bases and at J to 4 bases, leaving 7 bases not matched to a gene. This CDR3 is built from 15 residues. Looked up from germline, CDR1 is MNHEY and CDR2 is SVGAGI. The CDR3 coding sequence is TGTGCCAGCAGCTTAGACAGGGGAGGCACCGGGGAGCTGTTTTTT. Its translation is CASSLDRGGTGELFF.

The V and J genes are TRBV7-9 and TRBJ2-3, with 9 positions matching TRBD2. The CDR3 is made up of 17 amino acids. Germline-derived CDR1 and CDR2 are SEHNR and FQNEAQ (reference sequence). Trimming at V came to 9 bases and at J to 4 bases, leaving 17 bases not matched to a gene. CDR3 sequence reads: CASQIVTGTSFPDTQYF. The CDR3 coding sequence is TGTGCCAGTCAAATTGTCACCGGGACTAGCTTCCCAGATACGCAGTATTTT.

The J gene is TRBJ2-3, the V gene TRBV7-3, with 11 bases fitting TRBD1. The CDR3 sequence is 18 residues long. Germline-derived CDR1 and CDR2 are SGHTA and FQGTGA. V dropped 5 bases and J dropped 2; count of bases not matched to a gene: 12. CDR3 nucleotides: TGTGCCAGCAGCCTGGGGACAGGGGGGATCTTTGTCACAGATACGCAGTATTTT. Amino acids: CASSLGTGGIFVTDTQYF.

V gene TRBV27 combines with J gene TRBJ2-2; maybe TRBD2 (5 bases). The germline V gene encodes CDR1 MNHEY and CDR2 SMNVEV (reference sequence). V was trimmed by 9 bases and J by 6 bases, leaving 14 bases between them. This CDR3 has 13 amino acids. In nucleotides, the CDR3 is TGTGCCAGTTCTAGGGTGAGGGCCGGGGAGCTGTTTTTT. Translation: CASSRVRAGELFF.

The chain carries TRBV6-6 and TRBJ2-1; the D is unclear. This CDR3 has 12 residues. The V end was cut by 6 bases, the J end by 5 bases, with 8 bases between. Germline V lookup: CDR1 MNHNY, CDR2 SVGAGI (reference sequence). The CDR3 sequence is CASSPLDNEQFF. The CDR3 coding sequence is TGTGCCAGCAGCCCTCTTGACAATGAGCAGTTCTTC.

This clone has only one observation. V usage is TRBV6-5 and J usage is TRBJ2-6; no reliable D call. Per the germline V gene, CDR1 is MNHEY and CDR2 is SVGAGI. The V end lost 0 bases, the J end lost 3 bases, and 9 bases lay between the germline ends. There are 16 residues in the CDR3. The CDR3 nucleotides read TGTGCCAGCAGTTACTCGAGGTCTATTGGGGCCAACGTCCTGACTTTC. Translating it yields CASSYSRSIGANVLTF.

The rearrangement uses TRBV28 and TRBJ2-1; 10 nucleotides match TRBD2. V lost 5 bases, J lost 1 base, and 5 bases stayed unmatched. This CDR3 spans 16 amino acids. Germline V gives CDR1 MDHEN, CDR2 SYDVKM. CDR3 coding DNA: TGTGCCAGCAGTCCCCCTAGCGGGAGATCCTACAATGAGCAGTTCTTC. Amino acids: CASSPPSGRSYNEQFF.